This passage covers 18 T cell receptor beta chains from one sample sequenced in a study of cytomegalovirus exposure and HLA in healthy donors. It was with 60 Vbeta and 13 Jbeta primers that the PCR ran. Sequencing was performed with immunoSEQ multiplex PCR; in TCRdb, only in-frame clones are kept and a portion is missing. The sample totals about 90,000 clones. The sequenced sample consisted of PBMCs. These receptors all stem from a woman aged 25 to 39 in good health and CMV-seronegative.

This chain links TRBV5-4 with TRBJ2-1, with D uncertain. V was clipped by 5 bases and J by 6 bases, with 15 bases between them. Germline V CDR1 and CDR2: SGHNT, YYREEE (reference sequence). This CDR3 spans 14 amino acids. The CDR3 protein is CASRERSVLNEQFF. DNA for the CDR3: TGTGCCAGCAGAGAGCGAAGTGTCCTCAATGAGCAGTTCTTC.

J is TRBJ2-3 and V is TRBV5-3; D may be TRBD2 (6 bases). TRBV5-3 is treated as an ORF (open reading frame) with a function not yet certain. The V end was cut by 7 bases, the J end by 8 bases, with 26 bases between. The CDR3 spans 16 residues. CDR3 bases: TGTGCCAGATCTCCTTCGGGACTCTTTGGTCTGGGTACGCAGTATTTT. This sequence encodes CARSPSGLFGLGTQYF.

This chain connects TRBV29-1 to TRBJ2-7, with 8 bases matching TRBD1. Per the germline V gene, CDR1 is SQVTM and CDR2 is ANQGSEA. J lost 2 bases, V lost 7 bases, and 7 bases had no gene match. CDR3 length: 13 residues. CDR3 nucleotide sequence: TGCAGCGCAACAGGGGGTACGACCTACGAGCAGTACTTC. Its protein is CSATGGTTYEQYF.

This chain connects TRBV4-1 to TRBJ1-2; 10 positions match TRBD1. The trim removed 0 bases at V and 4 bases at J, leaving 11 bases unmatched. The germline gives CDR1 MGHRA, CDR2 YSYEKL. This CDR3 is built from 18 residues. CDR3 bases: TGCGCCAGCAGCCAAGATCGCGACAGGGGGCTCAGGGGCTATGGCTACACCTTC. Amino acid sequence: CASSQDRDRGLRGYGYTF.

The chain employs TRBV2 and TRBJ1-2; 10 nucleotides agree with TRBD1. Germline loops: CDR1 SNHLY, CDR2 FYNNEI. The CDR3 is 14 residues long. V lost 4 bases and J lost 3; bases outside the gene matches: 2. As DNA, the CDR3 is TGTGCCAGCAGTGCGACAGGGGGCTACTATGGCTACACCTTC. Translating gives CASSATGGYYGYTF.

This chain links TRBV14 with TRBJ2-3; 8 bases agree with TRBD2. Germline V gives CDR1 SGHDN, CDR2 FVKESK. The CDR3 runs 16 residues. The trim removed 4 bases at V and 1 base at J, leaving 7 bases unmatched. The CDR3 sequence: CASSPFRRGGTDTQYF. The CDR3 region has the DNA TGTGCCAGCAGCCCTTTCCGGCGGGGGGGCACAGATACGCAGTATTTT.

The chain recombines TRBV9 with TRBJ1-5, with 8 bases lining up with TRBD1. V was clipped by 4 bases and J by 7 bases; unmatched bases: 10. This CDR3 spans 15 amino acids. CDR1 is SGDLS and CDR2 is YYNGEE in the germline V gene. The CDR3 region is CASSPNQGAGQPQHF. The CDR3 DNA sequence: TGTGCCAGCAGCCCGAACCAGGGGGCCGGGCAGCCCCAGCATTTT. Full variable domain (outside the CDR3, taken from reference TRBV9 and TRBJ1-5): DSGVTQTPKHLITATGQRVTLRCSPRSGDLSVYWYQQSLDQGLQFLIQYYNGEERAKGNILERFSAQQFPDLHSELNLSSLELGDSALYFCASSPNQGAGQPQHFGDGTRLSIL.

The gene calls are TRBV2 and TRBJ1-6; 9 bases agree with TRBD1. V trimming: 1 base; J trimming: 2 bases; junction bases outside the gene matches: 3. The CDR3 has 17 amino acids. Per the germline V gene, CDR1 is SNHLY and CDR2 is FYNNEI. As DNA, the CDR3 is TGTGCCAGCAGTGAAGGACAGGGGGTGACCTATAATTCACCCCTCCACTTT. Translated: CASSEGQGVTYNSPLHF.

The chain employs TRBV20-1 and TRBJ2-7; no firm D call. Germline CDR1 reads DFQATT; CDR2 reads SNEGSKA (reference sequence). Trimming cost V 5 bases and J 1 base, with 3 bases left between them. CDR3 length: 10 residues. The CDR3 reads CSARSYEQYF. The CDR3 coding sequence is TGCAGTGCTCGGTCCTACGAGCAGTACTTC.

The chain couples TRBV6-5 to TRBJ2-5; 7 bases map to TRBD1. The germline V gene encodes CDR1 MNHEY and CDR2 SVGAGI. J was trimmed by 3 bases and V by 2 bases; bases with no gene match: 0. CDR3 size: 13 residues. CDR3 amino acids: CASSYDREETQYF. As DNA, the CDR3 is TGTGCCAGCAGTTACGACAGGGAAGAGACCCAGTACTTC.

The chain recombines TRBV6-5 with TRBJ1-6; 9 bases fit TRBD1. The V and J ends lost 7 bases and 3 bases, in that order; junction bases with no gene match: 4. The V gene's germline CDR1 is MNHEY and CDR2 SVGAGI. This CDR3 has 15 amino acids. The CDR3 loop reads CASTNRGLYNSPLHF. CDR3 sequence (DNA): TGTGCCAGCACCAACAGGGGGCTCTATAATTCACCCCTCCACTTT.

The CDR3: CASSPSGVPPLHF. CDR3 DNA: TGTGCCAGCTCACCAAGCGGGGTTCCACCCCTCCACTTT. This chain uses TRBV18 with TRBJ1-6; D unclear. Germline V lookup: CDR1 KGHSH, CDR2 LQKENI. Trimming took 2 bases from V and 11 from J, leaving 10 bases between them. CDR3 length: 13 amino acids. Drawing the rest from reference TRBV18 and TRBJ1-6, the complete variable domain is NAGVMQNPRHLVRRRGQEARLRCSPMKGHSHVYWYRQLPEEGLKFMVYLQKENIIDESGMPKERFSAEFPKEGPSILRIQQVVRGDSAAYFCASSPSGVPPLHFGNGTRLTVT.

V and J are TRBV10-3 and TRBJ2-2; TRBD1 agrees at 7 bases. V was pared by 4 bases and J by 0 bases, with 5 bases of the junction left unmatched. Germline V gene data show CDR1 as ENHRY and CDR2 as SYGVKD. This CDR3 contains 16 residues. The CDR3 here is CAISAETGTNTGELFF. The CDR3, as DNA: TGTGCCATCAGTGCCGAGACAGGGACGAACACCGGGGAGCTGTTTTTT.

Points on this clone: At one boundary the junction diverges from the germline segment, which might be a read error. The genes are TRBV7-7 and TRBJ2-1, with 8 bases lining up with TRBD2. The CDR3 is 15 residues long. Germline V gene data show CDR1 as SSHAT and CDR2 as FNYEAQ (reference sequence). CDR3 DNA sequence: TGTGCTAGCAGCTTAGATGACGGGAGGGCCCCCGAGCAGTTCTTC. It yields the protein CASSLDDGRAPEQFF.

This chain uses TRBV7-2 with TRBJ1-5; D uncertain. V was cut by 5 bases and J by 4 bases, with 15 bases left in between. Germline V lookup: CDR1 SGHTA, CDR2 FQGNSA. CDR3 length equals 15 residues. The CDR3: CASSPLAATNQPQHF. DNA of the CDR3: TGTGCCAGCAGCCCACTTGCGGCCACTAATCAGCCCCAGCATTTT.

The chain links TRBV7-2 to TRBJ1-5; D gene uncertain. CDR3 length equals 13 residues. Germline V gene data show CDR1 as SGHTA and CDR2 as FQGNSA. V lost 1 base, J lost 6 bases, and 7 bases lay in between. CDR3 sequence (DNA): TGTGCCAGCAGCTTAGGAGTCCGTCAGCCCCAGCATTTT. Translation gives CASSLGVRQPQHF. The full variable domain, with the rest looked up from reference TRBV7-2 and TRBJ1-5, is GAGVSQSPSNKVTEKGKDVELRCDPISGHTALYWYRQSLGQGLEFLIYFQGNSAPDKSGLPSDRFSAERTGGSVSTLTIQRTQQEDSAVYLCASSLGVRQPQHFGDGTRLSIL.

V and J are TRBV6-6 and TRBJ1-2, with D maybe TRBD1 (6 bases). The ends were cut back, 5 bases at V and 8 bases at J, with 15 bases in the middle. CDR1 is MNHNY, CDR2 SVGAGI, per germline (reference sequence). There are 13 residues in the CDR3. The CDR3 sequence: CASSPVGGHGYTF. CDR3 DNA sequence: TGTGCCAGCAGTCCAGTAGGGGGACACGGCTACACCTTC.

This chain connects TRBV25-1 to TRBJ1-5; D may be TRBD1 (5 bases). The CDR3 is 16 residues long. Germline values: CDR1 MGHDK, CDR2 SYGVNS. V lost 2 bases and J 0 bases, leaving 11 bases between the germline ends. CDR3 DNA: TGTGCCAGCAGTGAAGCGACAGTCCATAGCAATCAGCCCCAGCATTTT. It yields the protein CASSEATVHSNQPQHF.